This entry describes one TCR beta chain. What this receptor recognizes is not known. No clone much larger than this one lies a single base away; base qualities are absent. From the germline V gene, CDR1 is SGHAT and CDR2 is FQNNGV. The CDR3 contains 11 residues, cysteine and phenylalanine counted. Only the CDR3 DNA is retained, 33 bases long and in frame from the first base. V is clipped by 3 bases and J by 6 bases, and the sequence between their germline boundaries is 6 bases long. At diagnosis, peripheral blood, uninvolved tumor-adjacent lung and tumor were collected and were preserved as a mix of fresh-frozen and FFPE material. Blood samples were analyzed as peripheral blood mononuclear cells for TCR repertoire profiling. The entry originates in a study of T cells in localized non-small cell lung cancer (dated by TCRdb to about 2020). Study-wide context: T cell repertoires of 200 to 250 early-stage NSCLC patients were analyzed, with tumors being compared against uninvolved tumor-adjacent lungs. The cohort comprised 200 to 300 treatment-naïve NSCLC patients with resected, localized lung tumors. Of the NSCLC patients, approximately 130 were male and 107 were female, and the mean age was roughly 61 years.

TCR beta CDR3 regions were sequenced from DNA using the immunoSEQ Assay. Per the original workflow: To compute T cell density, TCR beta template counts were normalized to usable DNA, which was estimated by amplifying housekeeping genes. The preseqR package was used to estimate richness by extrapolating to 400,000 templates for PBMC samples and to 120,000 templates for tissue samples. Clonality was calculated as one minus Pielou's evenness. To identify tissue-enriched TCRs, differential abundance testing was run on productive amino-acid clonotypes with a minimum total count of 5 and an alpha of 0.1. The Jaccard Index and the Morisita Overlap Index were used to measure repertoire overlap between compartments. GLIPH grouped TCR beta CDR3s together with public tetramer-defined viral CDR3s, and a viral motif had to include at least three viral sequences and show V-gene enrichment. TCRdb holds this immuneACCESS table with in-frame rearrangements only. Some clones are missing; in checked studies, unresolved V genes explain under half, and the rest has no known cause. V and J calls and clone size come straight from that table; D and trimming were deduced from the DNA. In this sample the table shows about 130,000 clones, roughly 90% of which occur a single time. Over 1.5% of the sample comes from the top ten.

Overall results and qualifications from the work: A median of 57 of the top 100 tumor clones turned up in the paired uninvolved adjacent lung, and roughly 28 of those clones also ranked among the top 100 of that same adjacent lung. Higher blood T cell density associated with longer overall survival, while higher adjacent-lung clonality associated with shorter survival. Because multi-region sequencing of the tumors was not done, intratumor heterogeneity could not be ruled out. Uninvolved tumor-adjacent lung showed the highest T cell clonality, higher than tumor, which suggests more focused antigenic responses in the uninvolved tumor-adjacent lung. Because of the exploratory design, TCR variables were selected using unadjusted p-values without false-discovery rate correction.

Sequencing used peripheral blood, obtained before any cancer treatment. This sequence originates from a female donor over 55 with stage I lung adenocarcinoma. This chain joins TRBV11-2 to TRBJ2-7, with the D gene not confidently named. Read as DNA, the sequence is TGTGCCAGCAGCTTTTTGGGCGAGCAGTACTTC. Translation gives CASSFLGEQYF.